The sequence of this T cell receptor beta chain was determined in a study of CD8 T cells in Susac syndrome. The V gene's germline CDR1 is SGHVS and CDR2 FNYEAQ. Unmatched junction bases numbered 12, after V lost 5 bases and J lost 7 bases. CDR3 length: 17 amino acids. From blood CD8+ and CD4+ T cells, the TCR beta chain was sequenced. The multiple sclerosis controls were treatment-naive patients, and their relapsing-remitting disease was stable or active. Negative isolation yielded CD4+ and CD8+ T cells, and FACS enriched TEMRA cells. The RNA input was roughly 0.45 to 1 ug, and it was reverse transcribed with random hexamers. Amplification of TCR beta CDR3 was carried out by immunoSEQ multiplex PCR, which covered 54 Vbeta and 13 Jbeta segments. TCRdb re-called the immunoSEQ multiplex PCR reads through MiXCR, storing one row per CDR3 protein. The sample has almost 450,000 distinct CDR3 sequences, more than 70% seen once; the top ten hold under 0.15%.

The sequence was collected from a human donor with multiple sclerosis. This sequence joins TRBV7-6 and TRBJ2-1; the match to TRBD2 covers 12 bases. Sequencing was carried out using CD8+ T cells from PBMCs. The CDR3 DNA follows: TGTGCCAGCAGCGAAGGACTAGCGGGGCCGAAGGAAAATGAGCAGTTCTTC. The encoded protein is CASSEGLAGPKENEQFF.